The 2 T cell receptor beta chains presented below share a single source sample, sequenced in a study of molecular identifiers for immune sequencing clone quantification. TCRdb used MiXCR to reprocess the PCR reads, holding one entry per CDR3 protein. The sample carries hundreds of thousands of distinct CDR3 sequences, about 25% recorded once. The source material was naive CD8+ T cells from blood, with Jurkat cell RNA spiked in. Described subset: FACS-sorted CD8+CD4-CCR7+CD45RA+ naive T cells. The source is a human donor in good health. Some libraries in this study had Jurkat cell RNA spiked in.

The CDR3: CASSIKHQSNQPQHF. The CDR3 DNA sequence: TGTGCCAGTAGTATAAAACATCAGAGCAATCAGCCCCAGCATTTT. The J gene is TRBJ1-5, the V gene TRBV19; D is ambiguous. Germline V gene lookup returns CDR1 LNHDA and CDR2 SQIVND (reference sequence). V was pared by 2 bases and J by 1 base, with 9 bases between. The CDR3 consists of 15 residues. Looking up the rest from reference TRBV19 and TRBJ1-5 gives the full variable domain: DGGITQSPKYLFRKEGQNVTLSCEQNLNHDAMYWYRQDPGQGLRLIYYSQIVNDFQKGDIAEGYSVSREKKESFPLTVTSAQKNPTAFYLCASSIKHQSNQPQHFGDGTRLSIL.

The chain links TRBV29-1 to TRBJ2-5, with 7 bases fitting TRBD1. From germline, CDR1 is SQVTM and CDR2 ANQGSEA. CDR3 length: 15 residues. V shed 6 bases, J shed 4 bases, and the junction held 14 bases outside the gene matches. CDR3 DNA sequence: TGCAGCGTAGAGGGGGACATCAGGGGGATAGAGACCCAGTACTTC. Protein product: CSVEGDIRGIETQYF.